What follows are 11 T cell receptor beta chains derived from one specimen sequenced in a study of identical twins. TCRdb re-called the 5' RACE reads through MiXCR, storing one row per CDR3 protein. There are approximately 350,000 distinct CDR3 sequences in the sample; 9% to 15% occur only once, and 7.2% lies in the top ten. These data also formed part of another study, on yellow fever vaccine responses in identical twins.

The specimen sequenced was CD8+ T cells sorted from blood. The receptors were gathered from a woman younger than 30 in good health.

This clonotype was detected a few times. CDR3 DNA: TGCAGTGCAAAGTTGTTGGGGACAGATACGCAGTATTTT. Protein: CSAKLLGTDTQYF. The genes are TRBV20-1 and TRBJ2-3; no reliable D call. Germline V gene sequence: CDR1 DFQATT, CDR2 SNEGSKA (reference sequence). V dropped 6 bases and J dropped 3 bases, with 13 bases sitting between them. The CDR3 length is 13 residues.

The genes are TRBV11-3 and TRBJ2-3; TRBD1 or TRBD2 may be the D gene (5 bases each). In germline, CDR1 is SGHNT, CDR2 YENEEA. V was trimmed by 8 bases and J by 4 bases, leaving 25 bases between them. The length of the CDR3 is 17 residues. The CDR3: CASSPGASNLKADTQYF. CDR3 in DNA: TGTGCCAGCTCCCCCGGGGCCAGTAACCTAAAGGCAGATACGCAGTATTTT.

The chain recombines TRBV23-1 with TRBJ2-7; perhaps TRBD2 as D (6 bases). TRBV23-1 falls under the ORF class, with uncertain function. This CDR3 region has 15 residues. V lost 2 bases and J lost 1, with 12 bases in between. As DNA, the CDR3 is TGCGCCAGCAGTCAACATATCCGGGGGTCCTACGAGCAGTACGTC. Encoded protein: CASSQHIRGSYEQYV.

This clonotype was counted at least ten times. The chain is built from TRBV11-2 and TRBJ2-3; 8 bases match TRBD2. Looked up from germline, CDR1 is SGHAT and CDR2 is FQNNGV. CDR3 length equals 15 residues. J gave up 8 bases and V 0 bases, and 7 bases lay outside the gene matches. CDR3 bases: TGTGCCAGCAGCTTAGACAGCGGGGGTGGGTTTACGCAGTATTTT. It specifies CASSLDSGGGFTQYF.

This sequence joins TRBV7-4 and TRBJ1-1; possible D gene TRBD1, 6 bases. The CDR3 runs 14 residues. The germline gives CDR1 SGHVT, CDR2 SQSDAQ. V shed 7 bases and J shed 2 bases, with 14 bases lying between them. The CDR3 loop reads CASTLGQINTEAFF. The CDR3 DNA reads TGTGCCAGCACCCTTGGACAGATAAACACTGAAGCTTTCTTT.

V gene TRBV24-1 combines with J gene TRBJ1-1; D not resolved. Germline V CDR1 and CDR2: KGHDR, SFDVKD. Trimming took off 2 bases at V and 0 bases at J, with 9 bases between the two ends. This CDR3 spans 15 amino acids. The CDR3 is CATSDSASMNTEAFF. The CDR3, as DNA: TGTGCCACCAGTGATTCGGCCAGCATGAACACTGAAGCTTTCTTT.

V is TRBV12-3 or TRBV12-4 and J is TRBJ2-7; 8 positions match TRBD1. The CDR3 extends over 15 amino acids. V trimming: 7 bases; J trimming: 2 bases; junction bases outside the gene matches: 10. The CDR3 DNA reads TGTGCCAGCACCCAAACCGGGACAGGAACCTACGAGCAGTACTTC. It translates to CASTQTGTGTYEQYF.

The genes are TRBV29-1 and TRBJ1-1; 8 bases are shared with TRBD1. J was trimmed by 0 bases and V by 8 bases; bases with no gene match: 11. The CDR3 totals 15 residues. Germline V gene lookup returns CDR1 SQVTM and CDR2 ANQGSEA. The CDR3 sequence is CSTEATGDLNTEAFF. Written as DNA, the CDR3 is TGCAGCACCGAGGCGACAGGGGATTTGAACACTGAAGCTTTCTTT.

This chain connects TRBV20-1 to TRBJ2-3, with 10 positions matching TRBD1. V lost 4 bases, J lost 0 bases, and 7 bases stayed unmatched. Per germline, CDR1 DFQATT and CDR2 SNEGSKA (reference sequence). The CDR3 runs to 16 residues. The CDR3: CSAMPGQGTSTDTQYF. For the CDR3, the DNA is TGCAGTGCTATGCCGGGACAGGGGACTAGCACAGATACGCAGTATTTT.

The chain recombines TRBV5-1 with TRBJ2-5; D gene unclear. The V end lost 2 bases, the J end lost 4 bases, and 9 bases lay between the germline ends. This CDR3 has 13 amino acids. Germline-derived CDR1 and CDR2 are SGHRS and YFSETQ. CDR3 nucleotides: TGCGCCAGCAGCTTTGAGGTTCCAGAGACCCAGTACTTC. It is translated as CASSFEVPETQYF.

This clonotype was detected only a few times. The genes are TRBV6-1 and TRBJ1-1, with D tentatively TRBD1 (5 bases). CDR3 length: 15 amino acids. V lost 7 bases and J 1 base, leaving 16 bases between the germline ends. Germline V gives CDR1 MNHNS, CDR2 SASEGT. CDR3 sequence (DNA): TGTGCCAGCACCCACGGGGGGGAGTGGAACACTGAAGCTTTCTTT. Translation gives CASTHGGEWNTEAFF.